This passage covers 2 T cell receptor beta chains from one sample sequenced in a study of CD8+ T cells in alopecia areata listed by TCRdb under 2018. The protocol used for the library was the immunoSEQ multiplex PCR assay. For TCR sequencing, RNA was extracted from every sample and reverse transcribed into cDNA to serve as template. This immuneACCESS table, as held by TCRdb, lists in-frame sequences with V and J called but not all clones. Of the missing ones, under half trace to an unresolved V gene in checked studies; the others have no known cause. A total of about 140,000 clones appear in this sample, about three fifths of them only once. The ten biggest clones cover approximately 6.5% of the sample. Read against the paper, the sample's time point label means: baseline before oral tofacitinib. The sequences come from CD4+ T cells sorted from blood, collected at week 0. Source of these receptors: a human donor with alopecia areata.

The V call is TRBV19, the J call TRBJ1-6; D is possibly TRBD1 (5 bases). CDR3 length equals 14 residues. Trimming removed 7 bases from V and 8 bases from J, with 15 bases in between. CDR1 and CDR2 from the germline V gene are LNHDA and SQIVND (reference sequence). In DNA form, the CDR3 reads TGTGCCAGTACCGAAAGAGGGGCCCATTCACCCCTCCACTTT. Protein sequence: CASTERGAHSPLHF.

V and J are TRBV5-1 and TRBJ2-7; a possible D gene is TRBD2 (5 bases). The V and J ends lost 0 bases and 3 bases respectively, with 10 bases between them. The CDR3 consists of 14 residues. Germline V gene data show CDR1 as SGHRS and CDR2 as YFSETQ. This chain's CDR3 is CASSLGAEGYEQYF. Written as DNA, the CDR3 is TGCGCCAGCAGCTTGGGAGCCGAGGGCTACGAGCAGTACTTC.